This entry concerns a single T cell receptor beta chain. Its antigen is as yet unknown. With 60 Vbeta and 13 Jbeta primers, the PCR was carried out. The data were produced by immunoSEQ multiplex PCR, yet TCRdb's version contains in-frame clones alone and is incomplete. Here the sample spans around 150,000 clones, about 77% being singletons. Per germline, CDR1 GTSNPN and CDR2 SVGIG (reference sequence). The CDR3 has 13 residues. V gave up 2 bases and J gave up 3 bases, with 11 bases separating them. These data belong to a study of cytomegalovirus exposure and HLA in healthy donors. Looking at the study overall: When 398 donors were genotyped, roughly 78% of them were found to fall in the Caucasian-associated ancestry cluster. Study observations and caveats: Later analysis showed most CMV-associated TCR beta chains appearing HLA-restricted. Previously analyzed data showed that most TCR beta V segments were productive at a frequency of about 90% or about 30%.

The sequence came from a male donor in good health and CMV-seropositive. The rearrangement joins TRBV30 to TRBJ2-7; D is unresolved. Input material: PBMCs. The CDR3: CAWSPSPSYEQYF. DNA of the CDR3: TGTGCCTGGAGTCCCTCCCCCAGCTACGAGCAGTACTTC.